This T cell receptor beta chain originates from a study of early T cells in non-severe SARS-CoV-2 infection (dated by TCRdb to the early 2020s). Turning to the overall study: Because TCR sequencing was done on bulk RNA from unsorted whole blood, the alpha and beta chains could not be paired. Results the study describes overall, beyond this receptor: VDJdb matching was skewed toward anti-spike CD8 responses, so virus-specific expansions were likely underestimated and private and CD4 specificities were missed.

A case-control design nested within a healthcare worker cohort in London, UK, was used, with weekly nasopharyngeal swab PCR tests and blood sampling performed. Healthcare workers were enrolled in the week of the UK lockdown, from 23 to 31 March 2020, and were followed every week for up to roughly 15 weeks. Measured from the cysteine to the phenylalanine, the CDR3 is 13 residues long. Only the CDR3 DNA stays, 39 bases, in frame from base 1. Trimming removed 5 bases from V and 7 bases from J, leaving 14 bases between the germline ends. The library was built by means of 5' RACE. These reads were obtained on a NextSeq 500. In the TCR library protocol, unique molecular identifiers were attached to individual cDNA molecules to correct for PCR bias and sequencing error. Both TCR alpha and beta chains were sequenced, and tight co-correlation was observed between alpha and beta sequence abundances in each sample. Regarding the original processing steps: Decombinator V4 was used to annotate the V gene, J gene and CDR3 of the TCR sequences. TCRs were defined as expanded if a significant change between any two time points was detected under a Poisson model with p below 0.0001. TCR abundances were normalised to the total number of TCRs sequenced per sample and were expressed as counts per million. TRAV1-2 paired with TRAJ12, TRAJ20 or TRAJ33 defined MAIT TCRs, while TRAV10 paired with TRAJ18 defined iNKT TCRs. VDJdb, accessed 1 November 2021, was searched for CMV, EBV and SARS-CoV-2 annotated TCRs, excluding TCRs annotated for multiple antigens. TCRdb reprocessed the public reads (quality trimming at Q25 with fastp, clone calling with MiXCR) and kept in-frame beta chains. All rows with the same CDR3 protein become a single entry with the most common DNA and genes. The authors' filters were not applied to this entry. The sample table lists tens of thousands of distinct CDR3 sequences, around 16% of them with a count of one. The ten largest clonotypes hold 4.1% of the sample.

In the case of this clonotype: Which antigen it targets is not known. Base qualities are not recorded, but no much larger clone differs from it by a single base.

The sequencing here drew on whole blood, taken at baseline. This TCR derives from an adult who was a healthcare worker with PCR-confirmed SARS-CoV-2 infection or an uninfected control (not recorded which). The chain employs TRBV12-3 or TRBV12-4 and TRBJ1-2; the D gene is unclear. The encoded CDR3 is CASSTGRRAGYTF. The DNA is as follows: TGTGCCAGCAGTACCGGAAGAAGGGCTGGCTACACCTTC.